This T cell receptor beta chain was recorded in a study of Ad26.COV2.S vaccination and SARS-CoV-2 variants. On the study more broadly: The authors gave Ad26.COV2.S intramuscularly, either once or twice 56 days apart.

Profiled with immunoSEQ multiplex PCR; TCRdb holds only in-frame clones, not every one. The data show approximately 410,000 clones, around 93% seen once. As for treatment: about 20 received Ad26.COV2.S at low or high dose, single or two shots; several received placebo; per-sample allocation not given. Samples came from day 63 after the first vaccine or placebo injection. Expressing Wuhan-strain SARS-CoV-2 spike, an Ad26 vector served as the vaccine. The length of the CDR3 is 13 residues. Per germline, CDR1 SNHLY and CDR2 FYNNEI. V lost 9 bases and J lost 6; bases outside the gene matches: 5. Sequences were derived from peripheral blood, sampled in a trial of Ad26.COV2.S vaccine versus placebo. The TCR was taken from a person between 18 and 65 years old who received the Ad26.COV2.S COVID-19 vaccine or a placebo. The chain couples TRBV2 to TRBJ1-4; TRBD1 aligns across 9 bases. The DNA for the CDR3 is TGTGCCAGTCAATGGACAGGGGATGAAAAACTGTTTTTT. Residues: CASQWTGDEKLFF.